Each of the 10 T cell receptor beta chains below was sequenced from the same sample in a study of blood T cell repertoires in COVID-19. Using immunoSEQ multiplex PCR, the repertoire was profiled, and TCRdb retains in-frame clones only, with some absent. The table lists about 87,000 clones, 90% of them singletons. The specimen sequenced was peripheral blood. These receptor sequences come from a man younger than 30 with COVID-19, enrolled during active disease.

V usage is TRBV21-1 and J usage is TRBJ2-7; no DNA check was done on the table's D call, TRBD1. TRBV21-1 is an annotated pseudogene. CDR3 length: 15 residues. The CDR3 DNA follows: TGTGCCAGCAAACGAGTACAGGGGGGGGACTACGAGCAGTACTTC. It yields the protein CASKRVQGGDYEQYF.

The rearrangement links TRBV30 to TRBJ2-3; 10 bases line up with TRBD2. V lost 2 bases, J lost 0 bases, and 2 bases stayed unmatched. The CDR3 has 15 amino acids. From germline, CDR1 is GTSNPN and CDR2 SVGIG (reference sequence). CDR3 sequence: CAWSRTSGSTDTQYF. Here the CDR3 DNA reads TGTGCCTGGAGTAGGACTAGCGGAAGCACAGATACGCAGTATTTT.

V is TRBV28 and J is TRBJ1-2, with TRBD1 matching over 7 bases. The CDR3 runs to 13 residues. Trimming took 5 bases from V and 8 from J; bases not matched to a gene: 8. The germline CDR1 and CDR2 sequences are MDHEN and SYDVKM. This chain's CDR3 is CASSLGGAKGYTF. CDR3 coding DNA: TGTGCCAGCAGTCTAGGGGGCGCTAAAGGCTACACCTTC.

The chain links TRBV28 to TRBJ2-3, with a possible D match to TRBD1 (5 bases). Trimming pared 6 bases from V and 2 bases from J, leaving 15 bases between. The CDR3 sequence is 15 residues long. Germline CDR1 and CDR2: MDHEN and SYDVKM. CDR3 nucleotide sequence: TGTGCCAGCAGCCCCCGGACACCCTCCACAGATACGCAGTATTTT. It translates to CASSPRTPSTDTQYF.

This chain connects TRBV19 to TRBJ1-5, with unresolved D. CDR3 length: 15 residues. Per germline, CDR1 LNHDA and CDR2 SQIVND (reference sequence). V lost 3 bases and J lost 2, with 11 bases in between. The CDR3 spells CASSIPSEGNQPQHF. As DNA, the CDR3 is TGTGCCAGTAGTATCCCCTCAGAGGGCAATCAGCCCCAGCATTTT. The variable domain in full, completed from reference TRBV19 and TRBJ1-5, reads DGGITQSPKYLFRKEGQNVTLSCEQNLNHDAMYWYRQDPGQGLRLIYYSQIVNDFQKGDIAEGYSVSREKKESFPLTVTSAQKNPTAFYLCASSIPSEGNQPQHFGDGTRLSIL.

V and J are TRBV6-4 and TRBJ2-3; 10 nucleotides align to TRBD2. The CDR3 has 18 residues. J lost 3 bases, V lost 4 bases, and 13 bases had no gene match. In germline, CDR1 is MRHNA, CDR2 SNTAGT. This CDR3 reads CASSASDREGLATDTQYF. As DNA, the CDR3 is TGTGCCAGCAGTGCGAGTGACAGGGAGGGACTAGCGACAGATACGCAGTATTTT.

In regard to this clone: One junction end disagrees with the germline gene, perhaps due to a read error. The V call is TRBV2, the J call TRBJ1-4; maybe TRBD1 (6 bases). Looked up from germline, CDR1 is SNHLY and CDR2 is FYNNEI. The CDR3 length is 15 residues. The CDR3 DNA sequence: TGTGCCAGCAGGTCCTCCAGGGGCCTTAATGAAAAACTGCTTTTT. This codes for CASRSSRGLNEKLLF.

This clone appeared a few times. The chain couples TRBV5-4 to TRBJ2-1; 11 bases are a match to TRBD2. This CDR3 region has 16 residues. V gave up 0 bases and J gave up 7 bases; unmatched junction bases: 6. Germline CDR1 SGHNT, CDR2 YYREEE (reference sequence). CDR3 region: CASSLEGLAARNEQFF. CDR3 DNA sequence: TGTGCCAGCAGCTTGGAGGGACTAGCGGCCCGGAATGAGCAGTTCTTC. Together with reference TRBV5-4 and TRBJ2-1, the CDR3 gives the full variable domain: ETGVTQSPTHLIKTRGQQVTLRCSSQSGHNTVSWYQQALGQGPQFIFQYYREEENGRGNFPPRFSGLQFPNYSSELNVNALELDDSALYLCASSLEGLAARNEQFFGPGTRLTVL.

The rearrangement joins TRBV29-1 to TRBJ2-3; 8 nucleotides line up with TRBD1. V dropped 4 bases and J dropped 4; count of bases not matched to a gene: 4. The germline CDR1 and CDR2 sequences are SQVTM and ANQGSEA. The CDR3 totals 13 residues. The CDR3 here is CSVGTGRSDTQYF. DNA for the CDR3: TGCAGCGTTGGGACAGGGCGCTCAGATACGCAGTATTTT.

This CDR3 reads CAISGTGNSNQPQHF. The DNA of the CDR3 is TGTGCCATCAGTGGGACAGGGAATAGCAATCAGCCCCAGCATTTT. The V and J genes are TRBV10-3 and TRBJ1-5, with TRBD1 matching over 8 bases. Germline V lookup: CDR1 ENHRY, CDR2 SYGVKD. This CDR3 contains 15 residues. After removal of 4 bases from V and 0 bases from J, the junction contained 2 bases not matched to a gene.